This T cell receptor beta chain is from a study of blood T cell repertoires in COVID-19. Study background: Specimens from acute and convalescent COVID-19 originated in the United States, Italy and Spain. Sources were T cells, B-cell-depleted T cells, or PBMCs; the material itself was cDNA or gDNA.

This CDR3 comprises 16 residues. Looked up from germline, CDR1 is LNHDA and CDR2 is SQIVND (reference sequence). V lost 3 bases, J lost 3 bases, and 6 bases stayed unmatched. Authors' data handling: Reference gene primers were amplified, and this amplification served to estimate nucleated cell counts. TCRdb's copy holds only in-frame clones and misses some; the assay was immunoSEQ multiplex PCR. V and J calls plus clone size are reproduced from that table; the DNA served to infer D and trimming. The sample lists about 140,000 clones, 80% to 90% seen once, with under 3% in the top ten. The chain links TRBV19 to TRBJ1-2; 11 bases line up with TRBD1. The sequencing input was peripheral blood. This sequence was found in a man over 45 with active COVID-19. The CDR3 protein is CASSIPGQGAYYGYTF. The CDR3, as DNA: TGTGCCAGTAGTATCCCTGGACAGGGGGCGTACTATGGCTACACCTTC.